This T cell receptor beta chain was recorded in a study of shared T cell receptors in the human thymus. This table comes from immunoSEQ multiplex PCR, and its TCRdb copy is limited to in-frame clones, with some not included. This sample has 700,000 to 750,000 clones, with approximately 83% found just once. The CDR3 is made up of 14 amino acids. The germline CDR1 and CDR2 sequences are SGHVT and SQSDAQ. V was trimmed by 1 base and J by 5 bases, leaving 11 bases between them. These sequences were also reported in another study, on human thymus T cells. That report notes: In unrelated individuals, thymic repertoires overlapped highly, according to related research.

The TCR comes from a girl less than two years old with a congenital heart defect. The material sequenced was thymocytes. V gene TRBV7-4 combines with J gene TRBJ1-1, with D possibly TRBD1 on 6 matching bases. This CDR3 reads CASSLVRTETEAFF. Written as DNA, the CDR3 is TGTGCCAGCAGCTTAGTTAGGACAGAAACTGAAGCTTTCTTT.